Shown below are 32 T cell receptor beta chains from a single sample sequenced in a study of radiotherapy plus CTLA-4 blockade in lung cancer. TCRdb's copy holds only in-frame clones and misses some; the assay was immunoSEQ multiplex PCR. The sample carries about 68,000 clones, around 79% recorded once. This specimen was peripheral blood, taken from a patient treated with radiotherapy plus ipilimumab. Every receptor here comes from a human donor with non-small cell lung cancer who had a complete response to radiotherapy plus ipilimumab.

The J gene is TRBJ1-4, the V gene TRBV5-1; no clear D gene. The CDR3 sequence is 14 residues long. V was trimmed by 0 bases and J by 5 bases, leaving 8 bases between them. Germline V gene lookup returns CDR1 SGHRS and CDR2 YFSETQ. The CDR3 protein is CASSLGGRNEKLFF. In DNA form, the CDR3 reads TGCGCCAGCAGCTTGGGTGGGCGGAATGAAAAACTGTTTTTT.

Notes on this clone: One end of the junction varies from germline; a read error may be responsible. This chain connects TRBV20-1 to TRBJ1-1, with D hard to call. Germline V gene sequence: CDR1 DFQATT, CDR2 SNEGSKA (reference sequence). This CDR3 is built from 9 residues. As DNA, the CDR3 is TGCAGTGCTAGAGATCGTAACTTTTTT. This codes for CSARDRNFF.

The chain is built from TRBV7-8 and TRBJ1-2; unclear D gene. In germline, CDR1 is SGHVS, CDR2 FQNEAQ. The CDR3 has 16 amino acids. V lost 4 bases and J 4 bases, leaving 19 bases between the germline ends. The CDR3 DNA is TGTGCCAGCAGCTCCCAGACCTCCACGCGGAGCTATGGCTACACCTTC. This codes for CASSSQTSTRSYGYTF.

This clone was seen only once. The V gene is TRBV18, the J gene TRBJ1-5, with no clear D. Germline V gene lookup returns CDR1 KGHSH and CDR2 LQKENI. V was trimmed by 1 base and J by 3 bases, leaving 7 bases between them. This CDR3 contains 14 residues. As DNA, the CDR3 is TGTGCCAGCTCACCACAGGCCGACAATCAGCCCCAGCATTTT. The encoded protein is CASSPQADNQPQHF.

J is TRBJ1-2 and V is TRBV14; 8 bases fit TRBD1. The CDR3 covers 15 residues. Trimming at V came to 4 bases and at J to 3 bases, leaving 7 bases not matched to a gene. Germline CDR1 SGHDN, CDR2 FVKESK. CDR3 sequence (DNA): TGTGCCAGCAGCCCTCGGACAGGGTTGGACTATGGCTACACCTTC. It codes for CASSPRTGLDYGYTF.

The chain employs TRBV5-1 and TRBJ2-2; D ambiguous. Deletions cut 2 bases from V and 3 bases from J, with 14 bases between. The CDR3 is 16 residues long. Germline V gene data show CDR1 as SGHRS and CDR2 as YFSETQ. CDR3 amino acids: CASSFAEVMDTGELFF. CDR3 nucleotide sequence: TGCGCCAGCAGCTTTGCAGAGGTAATGGACACCGGGGAGCTGTTTTTT.

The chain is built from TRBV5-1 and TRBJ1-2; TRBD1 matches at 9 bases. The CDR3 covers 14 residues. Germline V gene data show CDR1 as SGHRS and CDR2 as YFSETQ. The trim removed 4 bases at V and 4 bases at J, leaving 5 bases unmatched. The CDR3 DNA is TGCGCCAGCAGCCGTCAACAGGGGGCCTATGGCTACACCTTC. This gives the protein CASSRQQGAYGYTF.

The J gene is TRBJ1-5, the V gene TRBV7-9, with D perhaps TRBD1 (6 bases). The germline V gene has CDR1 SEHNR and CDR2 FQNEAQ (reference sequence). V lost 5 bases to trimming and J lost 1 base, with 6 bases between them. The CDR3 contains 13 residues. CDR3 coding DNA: TGTGCCAGCAGCAGGGGGAGCAATCAGCCCCAGCATTTT. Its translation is CASSRGSNQPQHF. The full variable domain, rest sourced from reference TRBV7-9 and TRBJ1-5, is DTGVSQNPRHKITKRGQNVTFRCDPISEHNRLYWYRQTLGQGPEFLTYFQNEAQLEKSRLLSDRFSAERPKGSFSTLEIQRTEQGDSAMYLCASSRGSNQPQHFGDGTRLSIL.

The CDR3 is CASSFHRGKEQYF. CDR3 DNA sequence: TGTGCCAGCAGCTTTCACAGGGGGAAAGAGCAGTACTTC. The chain employs TRBV11-3 and TRBJ2-7; 8 bases align to TRBD1. Per germline, CDR1 SGHNT and CDR2 YENEEA. The CDR3 sequence is 13 residues long. V lost 3 bases, J lost 7 bases, and 5 bases stayed unmatched.

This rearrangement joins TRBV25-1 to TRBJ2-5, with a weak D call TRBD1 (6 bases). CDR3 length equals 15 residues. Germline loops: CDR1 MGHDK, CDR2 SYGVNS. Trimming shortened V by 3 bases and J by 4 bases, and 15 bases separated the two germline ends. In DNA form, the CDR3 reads TGTGCCAGCAGTGATTACAAGGGCAGGGGAGAGACCCAGTACTTC. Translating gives CASSDYKGRGETQYF.

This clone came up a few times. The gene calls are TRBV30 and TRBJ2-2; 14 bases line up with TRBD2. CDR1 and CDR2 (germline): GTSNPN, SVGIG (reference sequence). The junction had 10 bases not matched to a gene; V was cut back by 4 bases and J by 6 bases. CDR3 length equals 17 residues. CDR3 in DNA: TGTGCCTGGATAGGGACTAGCGGGAGCGTGGGGGCCGGGGAGCTGTTTTTT. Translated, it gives CAWIGTSGSVGAGELFF.

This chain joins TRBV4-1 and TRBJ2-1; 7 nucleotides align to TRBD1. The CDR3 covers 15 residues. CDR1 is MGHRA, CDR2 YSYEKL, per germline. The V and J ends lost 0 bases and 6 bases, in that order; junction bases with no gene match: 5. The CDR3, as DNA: TGCGCCAGCAGCCAAGACCCAACAGGGGTCAATGAGCAGTTCTTC. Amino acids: CASSQDPTGVNEQFF.

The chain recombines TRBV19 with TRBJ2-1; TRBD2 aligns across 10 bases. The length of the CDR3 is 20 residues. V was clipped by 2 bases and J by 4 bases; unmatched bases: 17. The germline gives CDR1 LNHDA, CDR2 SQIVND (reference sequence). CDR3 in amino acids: CASSISPPKLAGVSYNEQFF. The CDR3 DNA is TGTGCCAGTAGTATAAGTCCCCCAAAGCTAGCGGGAGTGTCTTACAATGAGCAGTTCTTC.

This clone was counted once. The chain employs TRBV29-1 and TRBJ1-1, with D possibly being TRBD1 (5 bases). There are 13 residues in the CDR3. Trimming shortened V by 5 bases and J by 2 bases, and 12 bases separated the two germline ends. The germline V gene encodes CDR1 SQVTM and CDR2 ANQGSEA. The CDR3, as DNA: TGCAGCGTTTTATCCAGGGAAAACACTGAAGCTTTCTTT. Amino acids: CSVLSRENTEAFF.

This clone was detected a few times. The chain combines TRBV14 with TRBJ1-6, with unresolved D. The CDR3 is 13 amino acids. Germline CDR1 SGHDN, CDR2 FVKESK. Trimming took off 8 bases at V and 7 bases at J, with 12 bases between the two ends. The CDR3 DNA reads TGTGCCAGCCGTTTGGTAGACAATTCACCCCTCCACTTT. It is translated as CASRLVDNSPLHF.

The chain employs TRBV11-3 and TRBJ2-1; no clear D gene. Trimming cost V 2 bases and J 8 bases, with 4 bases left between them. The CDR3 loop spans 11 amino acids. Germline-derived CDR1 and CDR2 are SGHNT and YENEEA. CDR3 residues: CASSLSDEQFF. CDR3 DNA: TGTGCCAGCAGCTTATCGGATGAGCAGTTCTTC. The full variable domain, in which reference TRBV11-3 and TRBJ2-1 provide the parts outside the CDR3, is EAGVVQSPRYKIIEKKQPVAFWCNPISGHNTLYWYLQNLGQGPELLIRYENEEAVDDSQLPKDRFSAERLKGVDSTLKIQPAELGDSAVYLCASSLSDEQFFGPGTRLTVL.

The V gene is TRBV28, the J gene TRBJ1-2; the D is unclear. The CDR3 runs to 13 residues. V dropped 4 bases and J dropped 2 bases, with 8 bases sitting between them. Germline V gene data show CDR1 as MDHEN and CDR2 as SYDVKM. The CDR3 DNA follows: TGTGCCAGCAGTTCCGACCGGAACTATGGCTACACCTTC. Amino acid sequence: CASSSDRNYGYTF.

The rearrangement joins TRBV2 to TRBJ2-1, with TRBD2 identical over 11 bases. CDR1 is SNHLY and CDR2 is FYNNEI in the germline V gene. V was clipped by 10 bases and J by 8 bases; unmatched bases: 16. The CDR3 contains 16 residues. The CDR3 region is CATVGGQGLAVHEQFF. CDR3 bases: TGTGCCACCGTCGGTGGGCAGGGACTAGCGGTTCATGAGCAGTTCTTC.

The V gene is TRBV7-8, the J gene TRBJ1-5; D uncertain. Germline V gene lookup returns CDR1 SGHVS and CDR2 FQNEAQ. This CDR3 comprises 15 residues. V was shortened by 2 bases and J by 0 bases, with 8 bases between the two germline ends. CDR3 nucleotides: TGTGCCAGCAGCTTACGAGCCGATAGCAATCAGCCCCAGCATTTT. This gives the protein CASSLRADSNQPQHF.

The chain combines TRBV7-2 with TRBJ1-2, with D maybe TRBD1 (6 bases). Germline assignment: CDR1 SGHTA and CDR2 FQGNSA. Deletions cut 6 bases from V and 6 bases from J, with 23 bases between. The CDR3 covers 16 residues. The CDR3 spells CASRPVTQTGRHGYTF. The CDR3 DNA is TGTGCCAGCAGACCAGTGACCCAGACAGGCCGACATGGCTACACCTTC.

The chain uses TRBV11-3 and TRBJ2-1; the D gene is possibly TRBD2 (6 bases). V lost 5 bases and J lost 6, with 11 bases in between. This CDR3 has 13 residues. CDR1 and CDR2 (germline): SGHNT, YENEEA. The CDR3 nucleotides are TGTGCCAGCAGCCGGGGGTGGGTCAATGAGCAGTTCTTC. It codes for CASSRGWVNEQFF.

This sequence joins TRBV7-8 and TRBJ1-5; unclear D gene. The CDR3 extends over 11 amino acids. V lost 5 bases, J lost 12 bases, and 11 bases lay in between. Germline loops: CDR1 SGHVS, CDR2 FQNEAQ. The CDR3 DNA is TGTGCCAGCAGCGAAACCGGAGACCAGCATTTT. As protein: CASSETGDQHF.

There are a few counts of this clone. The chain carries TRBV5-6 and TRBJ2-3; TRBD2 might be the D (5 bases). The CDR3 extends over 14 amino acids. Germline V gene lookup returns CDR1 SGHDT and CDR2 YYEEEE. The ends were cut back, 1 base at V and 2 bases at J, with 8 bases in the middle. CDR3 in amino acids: CASSLRAATDTQYF. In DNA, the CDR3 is TGTGCCAGCAGCTTGCGAGCGGCCACAGATACGCAGTATTTT.

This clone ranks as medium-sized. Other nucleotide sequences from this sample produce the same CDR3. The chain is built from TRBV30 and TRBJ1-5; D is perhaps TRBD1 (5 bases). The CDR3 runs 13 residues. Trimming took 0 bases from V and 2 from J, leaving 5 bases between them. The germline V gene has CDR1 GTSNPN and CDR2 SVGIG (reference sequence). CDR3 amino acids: CAWSVQGNQPQHF. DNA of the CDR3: TGTGCCTGGAGTGTACAGGGCAATCAGCCCCAGCATTTT.

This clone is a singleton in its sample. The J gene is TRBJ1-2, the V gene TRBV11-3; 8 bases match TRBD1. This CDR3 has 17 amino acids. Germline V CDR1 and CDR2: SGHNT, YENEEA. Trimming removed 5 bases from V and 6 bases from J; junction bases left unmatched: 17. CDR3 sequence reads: CASSPRFELAGGDGYTF. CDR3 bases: TGTGCCAGCAGCCCCCGGTTTGAGTTGGCAGGGGGCGATGGCTACACCTTC.

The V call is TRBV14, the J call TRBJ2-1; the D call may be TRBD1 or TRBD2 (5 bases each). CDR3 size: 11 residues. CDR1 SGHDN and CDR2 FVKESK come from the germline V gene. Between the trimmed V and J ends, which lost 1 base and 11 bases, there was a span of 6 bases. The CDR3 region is CASSQVGQQFF. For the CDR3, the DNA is TGTGCCAGCAGCCAAGTGGGACAGCAGTTCTTC.

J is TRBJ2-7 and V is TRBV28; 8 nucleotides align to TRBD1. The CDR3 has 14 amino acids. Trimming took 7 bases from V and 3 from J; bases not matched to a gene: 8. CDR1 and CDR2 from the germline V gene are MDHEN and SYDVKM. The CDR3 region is CASTPGQAHYEQYF. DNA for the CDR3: TGTGCCAGCACCCCGGGACAGGCCCACTACGAGCAGTACTTC.

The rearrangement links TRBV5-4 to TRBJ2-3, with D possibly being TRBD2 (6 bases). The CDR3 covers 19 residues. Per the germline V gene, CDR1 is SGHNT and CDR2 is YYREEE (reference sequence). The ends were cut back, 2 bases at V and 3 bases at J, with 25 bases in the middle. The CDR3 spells CASSFGGAAAGRLTDTQYF. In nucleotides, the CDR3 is TGTGCCAGCAGCTTCGGGGGAGCTGCGGCGGGAAGGCTGACAGATACGCAGTATTTT.

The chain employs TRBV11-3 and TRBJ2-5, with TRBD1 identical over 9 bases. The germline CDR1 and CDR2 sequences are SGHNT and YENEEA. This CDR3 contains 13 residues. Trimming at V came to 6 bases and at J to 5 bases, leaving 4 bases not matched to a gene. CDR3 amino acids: CASRDRGLETQYF. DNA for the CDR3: TGTGCCAGCAGGGACAGGGGATTGGAGACCCAGTACTTC.

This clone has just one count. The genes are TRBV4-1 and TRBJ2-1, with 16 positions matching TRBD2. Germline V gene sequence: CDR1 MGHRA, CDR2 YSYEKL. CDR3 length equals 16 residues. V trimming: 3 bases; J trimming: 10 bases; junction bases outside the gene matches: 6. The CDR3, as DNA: TGCGCCAGCAGCCAGGGACTAGCGGGAGGGGTTCGGGAGCAGTTCTTC. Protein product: CASSQGLAGGVREQFF.

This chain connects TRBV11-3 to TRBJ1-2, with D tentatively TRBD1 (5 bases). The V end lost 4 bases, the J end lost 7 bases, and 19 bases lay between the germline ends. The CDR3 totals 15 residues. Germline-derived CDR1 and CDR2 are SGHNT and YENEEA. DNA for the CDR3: TGTGCCAGCAGCTCCGAGACAGAGCCCGGGGCTGGCTACACCTTC. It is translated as CASSSETEPGAGYTF.

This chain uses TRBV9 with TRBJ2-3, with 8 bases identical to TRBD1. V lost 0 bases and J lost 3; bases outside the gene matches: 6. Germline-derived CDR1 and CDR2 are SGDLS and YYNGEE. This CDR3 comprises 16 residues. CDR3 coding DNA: TGTGCCAGCAGCGTAGCTGGGACAGGCGGGACAGATACGCAGTATTTT. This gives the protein CASSVAGTGGTDTQYF.